The 2 T cell receptor beta chains in this list originate from one sample, sequenced in a study of cytomegalovirus exposure and HLA in healthy donors (dated by TCRdb to 2015 to 2018). To prepare the library, the immunoSEQ multiplex PCR assay was applied. The multiplex PCR relied on a mix of 60 forward primers for TCR Vbeta segments and 13 reverse primers for TCR Jbeta segments. TCRdb retrieved this table from immuneACCESS and kept in-frame rearrangements only. Not all clones are present; in checked studies, unresolved V genes account for under half, and no reason is known for the remainder. The sample table records about 190,000 clones; about 86% of these occur just once. The ten largest clones represent more than 0.25% of the sample. Material for sequencing was PBMCs. These receptors came from a woman aged 25 to 39 in good health and CMV-seronegative.

The J gene is TRBJ1-1, the V gene TRBV28; the D is unclear. From germline, CDR1 is MDHEN and CDR2 SYDVKM. The CDR3 consists of 12 residues. Trimming took 3 bases from V and 9 from J, leaving 11 bases between them. The CDR3 loop reads CASSFREIQAFF. For the CDR3, the DNA is TGTGCCAGCAGTTTTAGGGAGATTCAAGCTTTCTTT. Full variable domain (rest looked up from reference TRBV28 and TRBJ1-1): DVKVTQSSRYLVKRTGEKVFLECVQDMDHENMFWYRQDPGLGLRLIYFSYDVKMKEKGDIPEGYSVSREKKERFSLILESASTNQTSMYLCASSFREIQAFFGQGTRLTVV.

For this clone: The sample has other DNA sequences that encode this CDR3 too. The genes are TRBV19 and TRBJ2-2; D gene ambiguous. Germline V lookup: CDR1 LNHDA, CDR2 SQIVND (reference sequence). The V end was cut by 2 bases, the J end by 3 bases, with 7 bases between. The CDR3 extends over 14 amino acids. The CDR3 coding sequence is TGTGCCAGTAGTATAACTCGGGACACCGGGGAGCTGTTTTTT. It translates to CASSITRDTGELFF.